This T cell receptor (beta chain) was identified during a study of PD-L1 blockade in urothelial cancer. This clone was detected once. Assay used: immunoSEQ multiplex PCR; TCRdb lists only in-frame clones, some missing. The table has about 69,000 clones, about 89% seen once. V lost 2 bases to trimming and J lost 7 bases; unmatched junction nucleotides: 10. CDR1 and CDR2 (germline): MNHNS, SASEGT. The CDR3 consists of 15 residues. The gene calls are TRBV6-1 and TRBJ2-7, with 8 bases identical to TRBD2. The clonotype comes from a man in his fifties or sixties with urothelial cancer. This sample comprised PBMCs, obtained around atezolizumab (anti-PD-L1) treatment. The CDR3 coding sequence is TGTGCCAGCAGTGAATGGCGGGGGGTAAGGGAAGAGCAGTACTTC. It translates to CASSEWRGVREEQYF.